This TCR beta chain was found in a study of shared clonotypes between healthy human individuals. Overall study: Three CD4 naive, three CD4 memory, two CD8 naive and one CD8 memory plate were used per donor.

Germline CDR1 and CDR2: SQVTM and ANQGSEA. V lost 4 bases to trimming and J lost 3 bases, with 3 bases between them. The CDR3 has 10 residues. CD8 cells classed as naive were CD45RO-negative and positively selected for CCR7, excluding terminally differentiated effector memory CD45RA+ cells. For this clone: Other DNA sequences from this sample encode an identical CDR3 as well.

TCRdb keeps only in-frame clones here, not all; method: immunoSEQ multiplex PCR. Of about 2.1 million clones in the sample, 93% were seen once. This sequence joins TRBV29-1 and TRBJ1-1; D is unclear. The receptor was isolated from a young man in good health. Some clones in this sample may be carry-over from other donors' samples. What was sequenced was naive CD8+ T cells from PBMCs. CDR3: CSVVHTEAFF. The CDR3 DNA follows: TGCAGCGTTGTTCACACTGAAGCTTTCTTT.